These 20 T cell receptor beta chains share one sample of origin, sequenced in a study of T cells after yellow fever vaccination. A single record per CDR3 protein comes from TCRdb applying MiXCR to the 5' RACE reads. This sample has about 260,000 distinct CDR3 sequences, with 10% to 15% found just once. This specimen consisted of CD4+ T cells sorted from PBMCs, obtained 45 days after the yellow fever booster vaccination. These receptors were collected from a man aged 30 to 45 who received the YFV17D yellow fever vaccine.

This clonotype appeared a few times. The chain couples TRBV15 to TRBJ2-5, with D perhaps given as TRBD1 or TRBD2 (5 bases each). Germline assignment: CDR1 LNHNV and CDR2 YYDKDF (reference sequence). With 8 bases removed from V and 5 bases from J, the gap between germline ends came to 15 bases. The CDR3 is 13 amino acids. CDR3 DNA: TGTGCCACCTCCAGGGAGAAATCCGAGACCCAGTACTTC. Translated, it gives CATSREKSETQYF. The variable domain in full, completed from reference TRBV15 and TRBJ2-5, reads DAMVIQNPRYQVTQFGKPVTLSCSQTLNHNVMYWYQQKSSQAPKLLFHYYDKDFNNEADTPDNFQSRRPNTSFCFLDIRSPGLGDTAMYLCATSREKSETQYFGPGTRLLVL.

This clonotype was observed a few times. The chain carries TRBV7-2 and TRBJ2-5, with D hard to call. The CDR3 is 16 amino acids. In germline, CDR1 is SGHTA, CDR2 FQGNSA. V was clipped by 2 bases and J by 2 bases, with 15 bases between them. CDR3: CASSLRRGLGQETQYF. CDR3 bases: TGTGCCAGCAGCTTACGGCGCGGATTGGGGCAAGAGACCCAGTACTTC.

This clonotype has only a few counts. The chain recombines TRBV7-2 with TRBJ1-5; no clear D gene. Per germline, CDR1 SGHTA and CDR2 FQGNSA. There are 13 residues in the CDR3. Trimming removed 5 bases from V and 2 bases from J, with 7 bases in between. Written as DNA, the CDR3 is TGTGCCAGCAGCCCTCCAGGCAATCAGCCCCAGCATTTT. It codes for CASSPPGNQPQHF. Full variable domain (missing parts from reference TRBV7-2 and TRBJ1-5): GAGVSQSPSNKVTEKGKDVELRCDPISGHTALYWYRQSLGQGLEFLIYFQGNSAPDKSGLPSDRFSAERTGGSVSTLTIQRTQQEDSAVYLCASSPPGNQPQHFGDGTRLSIL.

V is TRBV5-1 and J is TRBJ2-1; 8 nucleotides match TRBD2. Germline V gene lookup returns CDR1 SGHRS and CDR2 YFSETQ. Trimming took 4 bases from V and 5 from J; bases not matched to a gene: 5. The CDR3 is 14 amino acids. CDR3 DNA: TGCGCCAGCAGCGAGGGACTAGGCAACAATGAGCAGTTCTTC. This codes for CASSEGLGNNEQFF.

This clonotype has only a few counts. The CDR3 region is CASSYSGTQETQYF. As DNA, the CDR3 is TGTGCCAGCAGTTACTCGGGGACCCAAGAGACCCAGTACTTC. The chain uses TRBV6-5 and TRBJ2-5; D possibly uses TRBD1 or TRBD2 (5 bases each). The V gene's germline CDR1 is MNHEY and CDR2 SVGAGI. The length of the CDR3 is 14 residues. V lost 0 bases, J lost 1 base, and 6 bases lay in between.

The rearrangement uses TRBV12-3 or TRBV12-4 and TRBJ2-1, with 8 bases that match TRBD1. This CDR3 comprises 14 residues. With V trimmed by 6 bases and J by 6 bases, 7 bases remained unmatched. The CDR3 is CASSDRGGGNEQFF. Here the CDR3 DNA reads TGTGCCAGCAGCGACAGGGGAGGAGGCAATGAGCAGTTCTTC.

V usage is TRBV28 and J usage is TRBJ2-7, with a possible D match to TRBD1 (6 bases). Trimming took off 6 bases at V and 2 bases at J, with 14 bases between the two ends. The germline gives CDR1 MDHEN, CDR2 SYDVKM. The CDR3 runs to 14 residues. CDR3 region: CASSVDRRTYEQYF. The CDR3 DNA is TGTGCCAGCAGCGTTGACAGGAGAACCTACGAGCAGTACTTC.

The sample holds a few counts of this clonotype. The J gene is TRBJ2-3, the V gene TRBV12-3 or TRBV12-4; 7 bases agree with TRBD1. The J segment lost 3 bases and the V segment lost 1 base, leaving 4 bases of the junction unmatched. There are 15 residues in the CDR3. DNA for the CDR3: TGTGCCAGCAGTTTAGGCCCAGGGGGAACAGATACGCAGTATTTT. Residues: CASSLGPGGTDTQYF.

This clonotype has more than one count but fewer than ten. This chain connects TRBV20-1 to TRBJ2-7; TRBD1 matches 11 bases. The CDR3 sequence is 15 residues long. The junction had 9 bases not matched to a gene; V was cut back by 6 bases and J by 2 bases. Germline V gives CDR1 DFQATT, CDR2 SNEGSKA (reference sequence). The CDR3 nucleotides read TGCAGTGCAAAAGGGGGGACAGGGGGGACCTACGAGCAGTACTTC. This gives the protein CSAKGGTGGTYEQYF.

This chain uses TRBV7-2 with TRBJ2-2; TRBD2 might be the D (5 bases). This CDR3 is 16 amino acids long. Germline CDR1 reads SGHTA; CDR2 reads FQGNSA. V was trimmed by 1 base and J by 8 bases, leaving 17 bases between them. The CDR3 DNA reads TGTGCCAGCAGCTTAGTGGGGTCCGGGGTTCCAGGGGAGCTGTTTTTT. Its protein is CASSLVGSGVPGELFF.

The gene calls are TRBV14 and TRBJ2-7; no clear D. This CDR3 contains 12 residues. Deletions cut 0 bases from V and 6 bases from J, with 6 bases between. Germline assignment: CDR1 SGHDN and CDR2 FVKESK. DNA of the CDR3: TGTGCCAGCAGCCAAGATCGGATCGAGCAGTACTTC. Protein: CASSQDRIEQYF.

The genes are TRBV6-5 and TRBJ2-3; 13 nucleotides align to TRBD2. CDR1 MNHEY and CDR2 SVGAGI come from the germline V gene. J gave up 6 bases and V 4 bases, and 7 bases lay outside the gene matches. The CDR3 extends over 16 amino acids. CDR3 in amino acids: CASSFRTSGRGDTQYF. In DNA form, the CDR3 reads TGTGCCAGCAGTTTCCGTACTAGCGGGAGGGGGGATACGCAGTATTTT.

Remarks on this clonotype: The junction departs from the called germline gene at one end, perhaps through a read error. V is TRBV7-8 and J is TRBJ2-3, with 7 bases aligning to TRBD1. The CDR3 sequence is 13 residues long. Germline V lookup: CDR1 SGHVS, CDR2 FQNEAQ. For the CDR3, the DNA is TGTGCCAGCAGCTTAGACCGGGACAGTCCTGTGCGTTTT. Amino acid sequence: CASSLDRDSPVRF.

This clonotype has just a few counts. V and J are TRBV12-3 or TRBV12-4 and TRBJ2-4; TRBD2 matches 7 bases. The junction had 9 bases not matched to a gene; V was cut back by 5 bases and J by 5 bases. CDR3 size: 15 residues. This CDR3 reads CASSPPPRGENIQYF. CDR3 coding DNA: TGTGCCAGCAGTCCCCCCCCTCGGGGGGAAAACATTCAGTACTTC.

The V and J genes are TRBV29-1 and TRBJ2-4, with 12 bases identical to TRBD1. Germline lookup yields CDR1 SQVTM and CDR2 ANQGSEA. The CDR3 loop spans 13 amino acids. The trim removed 5 bases at V and 5 bases at J, leaving 1 base unmatched. In DNA, the CDR3 is TGCAGCGTTTGGGACAGGGGGCAAAACATTCAGTACTTC. It codes for CSVWDRGQNIQYF.

This clonotype was counted between two and nine times. V and J are TRBV10-3 and TRBJ1-6, with D possibly being TRBD1 (5 bases). Germline V gives CDR1 ENHRY, CDR2 SYGVKD. V lost 8 bases, J lost 7 bases, and 9 bases lay in between. The CDR3 consists of 12 residues. CDR3 protein: CAIQGGNSPLHF. In nucleotides, the CDR3 is TGTGCCATCCAGGGAGGCAATTCACCCCTCCACTTT.

Only a few counts were recorded for this clonotype. V gene TRBV20-1 combines with J gene TRBJ1-1; D not certain. The CDR3 runs 14 residues. The V and J ends lost 6 bases and 2 bases respectively, with 16 bases between them. Germline V gene sequence: CDR1 DFQATT, CDR2 SNEGSKA (reference sequence). The CDR3 is CSAIIPPGNTEAFF. The CDR3, as DNA: TGCAGTGCCATCATACCTCCGGGAAACACTGAAGCTTTCTTT.

This chain uses TRBV7-8 with TRBJ2-1; D unresolved. Trimming removed 5 bases at V and 9 bases at J, with 17 bases between. Germline V CDR1 and CDR2: SGHVS, FQNEAQ. CDR3 length: 14 residues. The CDR3 here is CASSHVTTHREQFF. Written as DNA, the CDR3 is TGTGCCAGCAGCCATGTAACGACGCACCGTGAGCAGTTCTTC.

This clonotype was observed a few times. This chain joins TRBV12-3 or TRBV12-4 and TRBJ1-2, with TRBD1 matching 10 bases. CDR3 length equals 16 residues. Trimming at V came to 5 bases and at J to 3 bases, leaving 9 bases not matched to a gene. The CDR3 protein is CASSPTPGTGDYGYTF. The CDR3 nucleotides read TGTGCCAGCAGTCCGACCCCCGGGACAGGGGACTATGGCTACACCTTC.

This chain joins TRBV7-3 and TRBJ1-1; D remains unclear. This CDR3 spans 15 amino acids. Germline V CDR1 and CDR2: SGHTA, FQGTGA. Trimming removed 0 bases from V and 2 bases from J, with 10 bases in between. As DNA, the CDR3 is TGTGCCAGCAGCTTAACCCGGGAGGCTAACACTGAAGCTTTCTTT. It is translated as CASSLTREANTEAFF.